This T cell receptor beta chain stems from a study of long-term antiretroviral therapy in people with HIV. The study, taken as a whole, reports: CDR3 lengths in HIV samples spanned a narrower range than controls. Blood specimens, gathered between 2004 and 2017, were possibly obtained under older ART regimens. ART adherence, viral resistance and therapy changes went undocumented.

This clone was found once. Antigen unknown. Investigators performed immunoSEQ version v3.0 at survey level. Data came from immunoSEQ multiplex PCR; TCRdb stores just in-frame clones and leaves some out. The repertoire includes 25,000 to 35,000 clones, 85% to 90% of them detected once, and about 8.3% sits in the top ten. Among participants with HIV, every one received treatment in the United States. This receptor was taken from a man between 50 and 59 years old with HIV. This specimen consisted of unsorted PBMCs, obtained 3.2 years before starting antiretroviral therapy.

CDR3 DNA sequence: TGTGCCAGTAGCCCTACGGACAGTTATGGCTACACCTTC. Translation: CASSPTDSYGYTF. V and J are TRBV19 and TRBJ1-2, with a weak D call TRBD1 (6 bases). The CDR3 runs 13 residues. The germline CDR1 and CDR2 sequences are LNHDA and SQIVND (reference sequence). V was shortened by 6 bases and J by 5 bases, with 13 bases between the two germline ends.